This T cell receptor beta chain emerged from a study of post-analysis software for immune sequencing data. As for the study in general: Clinical courses comprised relapsing-remitting, secondary progressive and progressive-relapsing multiple sclerosis.

Findings and caveats of the study: Pronounced co-clustering by F measure was evident among identically batched samples. Roughly five TRBV segments were significantly more frequent in patients than in controls. TRBV5-6, TRBV5-1 and TRBV20-1 were among these segments. Compared against controls, patients with multiple sclerosis displayed significantly lower normalized Chao1 diversity.

The TCR beta cDNA libraries carried unique molecular identifiers. Out of about 0.9 to 10 million T cells, 470,000 or so cDNA molecules were generated. TCRdb reanalysed the PCR reads using MiXCR and keeps one entry per CDR3 protein. The sample consists of about 820,000 distinct CDR3 sequences, around 53% of them appearing once. This clonotype was observed a handful of times. Antigen: not known. At one boundary the junction diverges from the germline segment, which might be a read error. The CDR3 runs to 12 residues. Germline assignment: CDR1 SGHTA and CDR2 FQGNSA. Input material: blood. The rearrangement links TRBV7-2 to TRBJ2-5, with D hard to call. The source of this sequence is a girl aged 10 to 17 with multiple sclerosis. The DNA of the CDR3 is TGTGCCAGCAGCCCCTCGTTCGGTGAGCAGTACTTT. Its protein product is CASSPSFGEQYF.